The following is a T cell receptor (beta chain) sequence with its context. In the authors' workflow: Amplification of reference gene primers was used by the study to estimate nucleated cell counts. The protocol was immunoSEQ multiplex PCR, while the TCRdb copy is restricted to in-frame clones and leaves out a portion. V, J and clone size were drawn from that table, and D and trimming were deduced from the DNA. The table has approximately 170,000 clones, around nine tenths seen once. The data originate from a study of blood T cell repertoires in COVID-19. Looking at the study overall: Collection of acute and convalescent COVID-19 samples took place in the United States, Italy and Spain. In each case, the material was cDNA or gDNA derived from T cells, B-cell-depleted T cells, or PBMCs.

CDR3 size: 18 residues. Germline trimming cut 5 bases from V and 3 bases from J; bases unmatched to any gene: 12. Germline V gene data show CDR1 as LNHDA and CDR2 as SQIVND (reference sequence). The sample was peripheral blood. This receptor was obtained from a man between 25 and 39 years old with acute or convalescent COVID-19. This chain uses TRBV19 with TRBJ2-6; 8 nucleotides line up with TRBD1. Written as DNA, the CDR3 is TGTGCCAGTAGTCCACCCCCCGGCAGGGGGCTTGGGGCCAACGTCCTGACTTTC. It is translated as CASSPPPGRGLGANVLTF.